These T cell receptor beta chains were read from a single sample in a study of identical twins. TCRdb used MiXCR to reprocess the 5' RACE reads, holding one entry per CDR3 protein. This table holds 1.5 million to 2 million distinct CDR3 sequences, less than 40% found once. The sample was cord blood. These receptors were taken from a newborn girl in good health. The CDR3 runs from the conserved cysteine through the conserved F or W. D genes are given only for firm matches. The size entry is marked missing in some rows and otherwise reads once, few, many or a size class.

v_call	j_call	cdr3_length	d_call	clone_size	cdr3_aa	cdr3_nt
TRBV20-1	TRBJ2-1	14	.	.	CSAPRGRSYNEQFF	TGCAGTGCTCCGCGGGGCCGCTCCTACAATGAGCAGTTCTTC
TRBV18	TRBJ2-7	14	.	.	CASSQQTRAREQYF	TGTGCCAGCTCACAGCAGACTAGAGCACGCGAGCAGTACTTC
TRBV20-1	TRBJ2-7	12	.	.	CTMGRPSYEHYF	TGCACTATGGGACGGCCCTCCTACGAGCACTACTTC
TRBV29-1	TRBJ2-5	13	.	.	CSVDGRGDNEQYF	TGCAGCGTTGACGGGAGAGGCGACAATGAGCAGTACTTC
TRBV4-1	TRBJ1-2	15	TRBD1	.	CASSSPGQGRYGYTF	TGCGCCAGCAGCTCACCGGGACAGGGTCGGTATGGCTACACCTTC
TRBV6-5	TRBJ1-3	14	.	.	CASSSGRRGNTIYF	TGTGCCAGCAGCTCCGGACGTCGTGGAAACACCATATATTTT
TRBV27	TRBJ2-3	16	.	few	CASTKVAGLSTDTQYF	TGTGCCAGCACCAAAGTGGCGGGACTGAGCACAGATACGCAGTATTTT
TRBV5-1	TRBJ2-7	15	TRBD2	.	CASSYGTSGYNEQYF	TGCGCCAGCAGCTACGGGACTAGCGGCTACAATGAGCAGTACTTC
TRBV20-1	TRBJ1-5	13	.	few	CSARVGGYQPQHF	TGCAGTGCTAGAGTCGGGGGCTATCAGCCCCAGCATTTT
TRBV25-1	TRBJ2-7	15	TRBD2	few	CASSEFRGGGYEQYF	TGTGCCAGCAGTGAATTCCGGGGGGGAGGGTACGAGCAGTACTTC
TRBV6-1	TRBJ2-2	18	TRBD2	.	CASIVSSGGTTNTGELFF	TGTGCCAGCATTGTATCTAGCGGGGGGACCACGAACACCGGGGAGCTGTTTTTT
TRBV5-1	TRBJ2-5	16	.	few	CASSLLPGWDWETQYF	TGCGCCAGCAGCTTGCTCCCGGGATGGGATTGGGAGACCCAGTACTTC
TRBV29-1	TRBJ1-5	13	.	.	CSVAFGVGQPQHF	TGCAGCGTTGCGTTCGGGGTTGGACAGCCCCAGCATTTT
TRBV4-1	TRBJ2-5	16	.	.	CASSQVAPVPYNEQYF	TGCGCCAGCAGCCAAGTGGCTCCGGTACCCTACAATGAGCAGTACTTC
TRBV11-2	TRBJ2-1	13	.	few	CASSLSGFNEQFF	TGTGCCAGCAGCTTAAGTGGGTTCAATGAGCAGTTCTTC
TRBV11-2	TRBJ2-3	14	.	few	CASSPTVSTDTQYF	TGTGCCAGCAGCCCGACGGTTAGCACAGATACGCAGTATTTT
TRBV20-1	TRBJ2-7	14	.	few	CSARGAVPIYEQYF	TGCAGTGCTAGAGGCGCGGTGCCCATCTACGAGCAGTACTTC
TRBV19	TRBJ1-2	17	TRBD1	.	CASSLSYRGLSPYGYTF	TGTGCCAGTAGTCTATCCTACAGGGGCCTCTCCCCCTATGGCTACACCTTC
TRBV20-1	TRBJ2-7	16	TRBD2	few	CSAILGKSGVSYEQYF	TGCAGTGCTATCCTTGGGAAGAGCGGGGTCTCCTACGAGCAGTACTTC
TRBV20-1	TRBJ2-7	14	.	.	CSARGRVGNYEQYF	TGCAGTGCTAGAGGAAGGGTGGGGAACTACGAGCAGTACTTC
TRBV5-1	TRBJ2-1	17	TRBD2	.	CASSPSPVAGSNNEQFF	TGCGCCAGCAGTCCATCGCCCGTAGCGGGGTCGAACAATGAGCAGTTCTTC
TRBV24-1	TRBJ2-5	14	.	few	CATSTGTSQETQYF	TGTGCCACCAGCACCGGGACTTCCCAAGAGACCCAGTACTTC
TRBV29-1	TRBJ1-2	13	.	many	CSAEDLQGDGYTF	TGCAGCGCCGAGGACCTCCAGGGCGATGGCTACACCTTC
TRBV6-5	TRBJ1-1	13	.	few	CASRAGRNTEAFF	TGTGCCAGCAGGGCCGGACGGAACACTGAAGCTTTCTTT
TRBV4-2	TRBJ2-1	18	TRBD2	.	CASSQGTLGLAFYNEQFF	TGTGCCAGCAGCCAAGGTACCCTGGGACTAGCGTTCTACAATGAGCAGTTCTTC
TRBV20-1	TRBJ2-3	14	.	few	CSVPRRLLHDTQYF	TGCAGTGTCCCCCGCCGCCTCCTACACGATACGCAGTATTTT
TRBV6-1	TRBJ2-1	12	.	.	CASGSIVSSQFF	TGTGCCAGCGGGTCCATCGTATCCTCTCAGTTCTTC
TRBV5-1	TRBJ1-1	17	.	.	CASSLDRDIRGGSEAFF	TGCGCCAGCAGCTTGGACCGGGACATTCGTGGGGGGTCTGAAGCTTTCTTT
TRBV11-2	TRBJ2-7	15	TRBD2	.	CASSLPPGGAYEQYF	TGTGCCAGCAGCTTACCCCCGGGAGGGGCCTACGAGCAGTACTTC
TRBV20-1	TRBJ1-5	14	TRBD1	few	CSASRGQGGQPQHF	TGCAGTGCTAGTAGGGGACAGGGCGGACAGCCCCAGCATTTT
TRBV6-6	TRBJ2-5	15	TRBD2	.	CASSYSGTSGETQYF	TGTGCCAGCAGTTACTCGGGGACTAGCGGAGAGACCCAGTACTTC
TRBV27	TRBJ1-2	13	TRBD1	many	CASSRQGLYGYTF	TGTGCCAGCAGTAGACAGGGCCTCTATGGCTACACCTTC
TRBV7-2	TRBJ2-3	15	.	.	CASTPDGSGIDTQYF	TGTGCCAGCACCCCCGACGGCTCCGGGATAGATACGCAGTATTTT
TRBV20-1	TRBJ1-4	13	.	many	CSARGGGGEKLFF	TGCAGCGCGAGAGGTGGGGGGGGTGAAAAACTGTTTTTT
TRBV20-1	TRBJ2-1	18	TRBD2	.	CSAPYLTSGRGSYNEQFF	TGTAGTGCTCCTTACTTGACTAGCGGAAGGGGTTCCTACAATGAGCAGTTCTTC
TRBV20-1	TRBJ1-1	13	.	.	CSARDLRNTEAFF	TGCAGTGCTAGAGATCTCAGGAACACTGAAGCTTTCTTT
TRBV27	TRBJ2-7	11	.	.	CASSSALRQYF	TGTGCCAGCAGTTCAGCCCTACGGCAGTACTTC
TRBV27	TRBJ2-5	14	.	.	CASSRKTGWETQYF	TGTGCCAGCAGTCGAAAGACAGGCTGGGAGACCCAGTACTTC
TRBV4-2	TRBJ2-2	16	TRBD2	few	CASSQDWEGSTGELFF	TGTGCCAGCAGCCAAGATTGGGAGGGGAGCACCGGGGAGCTGTTTTTT
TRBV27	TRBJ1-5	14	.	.	CASSSGALPQPQHF	TGTGCCAGCAGTTCGGGGGCCCTCCCCCAGCCCCAGCATTTT
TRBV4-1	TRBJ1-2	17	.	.	CASSQDTASHANYGYTF	TGCGCCAGCAGCCAAGACACGGCCAGCCATGCTAACTATGGCTACACCTTC
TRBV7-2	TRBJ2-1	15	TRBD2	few	CASRSRLAGSNEQFF	TGTGCCAGCAGATCGAGACTAGCGGGAAGCAATGAGCAGTTCTTC
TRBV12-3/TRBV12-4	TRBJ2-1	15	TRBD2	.	CASSKPGLAVNEQFF	TGTGCCAGCAGTAAACCGGGACTAGCGGTAAATGAGCAGTTCTTC
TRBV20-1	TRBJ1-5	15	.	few	CSARAGDIGKQPQHF	TGCAGTGCTAGAGCCGGGGACATCGGCAAACAGCCCCAGCATTTT
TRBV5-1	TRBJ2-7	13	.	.	CASGQSTSYEQYF	TGCGCCAGCGGTCAATCAACATCCTACGAGCAGTACTTC
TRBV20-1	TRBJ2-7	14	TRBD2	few	CSARLSGGSYEQYF	TGCAGTGCCCGACTTAGCGGGGGCTCCTACGAGCAGTACTTC
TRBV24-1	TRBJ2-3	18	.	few	CATSDLLISEAGPDTQYF	TGTGCCACCAGTGATTTGCTCATATCCGAGGCAGGGCCAGATACGCAGTATTTT
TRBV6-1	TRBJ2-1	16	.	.	CASRAPSADHYNEQFF	TGTGCCAGCAGAGCACCTAGCGCGGATCACTACAATGAGCAGTTCTTC
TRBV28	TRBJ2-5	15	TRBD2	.	CASNPSGVNVKTQYF	TGTGCCAGCAATCCTAGCGGGGTAAATGTAAAGACCCAGTACTTC
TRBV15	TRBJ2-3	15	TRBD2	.	CATSREVGGTDTQYF	TGTGCCACCAGCAGAGAAGTGGGGGGGACAGATACGCAGTATTTT
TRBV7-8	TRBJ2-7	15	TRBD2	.	CASSPLAGHSYEQYF	TGTGCCAGCAGCCCACTAGCGGGGCATTCCTACGAGCAGTACTTC
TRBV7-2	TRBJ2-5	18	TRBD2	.	CASSPGGLAGSFQETQYF	TGTGCCAGCAGCCCAGGAGGACTAGCGGGGAGCTTCCAAGAGACCCAGTACTTC
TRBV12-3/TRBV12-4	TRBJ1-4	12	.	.	CASSFWGRKLFF	TGTGCCAGCAGTTTTTGGGGGCGAAAACTGTTTTTT
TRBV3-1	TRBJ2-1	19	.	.	CASSQDRRVGGSEIDEQFF	TGTGCCAGCAGCCAAGACAGGCGGGTTGGGGGGAGTGAAATCGATGAGCAGTTCTTC
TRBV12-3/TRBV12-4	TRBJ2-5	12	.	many	CASSLGGWSQYF	TGTGCCAGCAGCTTGGGCGGTTGGTCCCAGTACTTC
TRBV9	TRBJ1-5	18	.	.	CASSVQRQLGYSNQPQHF	TGTGCCAGCAGCGTCCAAAGACAGTTGGGGTATAGCAATCAGCCCCAGCATTTT
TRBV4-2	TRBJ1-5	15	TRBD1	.	CASSRGRDGYQPQHF	TGTGCCAGCAGCAGGGGGCGGGACGGTTATCAGCCCCAGCATTTT
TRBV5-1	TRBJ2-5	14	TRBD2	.	CASSLGLAGDLQYF	TGCGCCAGCAGCTTGGGACTAGCGGGGGATCTGCAGTACTTC